A single sample is the source of the 28 T cell receptor beta chains below, sequenced in a study of cytomegalovirus exposure and HLA in healthy donors (dated by TCRdb to about 2017). Library preparation was by the immunoSEQ multiplex PCR assay. The multiplex PCR relied on a mix of 60 forward primers for TCR Vbeta segments and 13 reverse primers for TCR Jbeta segments. TCRdb retrieved this table from immuneACCESS and kept in-frame rearrangements only. Not all clones are present; in checked studies, unresolved V genes account for under half, and no reason is known for the remainder. For this sample the table gives 200,000 to 250,000 clones, of which approximately 70% were detected only once. The top ten constitute 1.5% to 2% of the sample. Sequencing was carried out using PBMCs. All receptors come from a woman in her twenties or thirties in good health and CMV-seronegative.

This chain links TRBV11-2 with TRBJ2-5, with D tentatively TRBD2 (5 bases). The length of the CDR3 is 13 residues. Between the trimmed V and J ends, which lost 1 base and 4 bases, there was a span of 7 bases. Germline loops: CDR1 SGHAT, CDR2 FQNNGV. The CDR3 DNA sequence: TGTGCCAGCAGCTTAGTAGGAGGAGAGACCCAGTACTTC. The encoded protein is CASSLVGGETQYF. Filled out from reference TRBV11-2 and TRBJ2-5, the complete variable domain reads EAGVAQSPRYKIIEKRQSVAFWCNPISGHATLYWYQQILGQGPKLLIQFQNNGVVDDSQLPKDRFSAERLKGVDSTLKIQPAKLEDSAVYLCASSLVGGETQYFGPGTRLLVL.

This chain links TRBV5-4 with TRBJ2-2; 7 bases agree with TRBD1. Germline values: CDR1 SGHNT, CDR2 YYREEE (reference sequence). The CDR3 extends over 15 amino acids. J lost 3 bases, V lost 0 bases, and 2 bases had no gene match. CDR3 sequence: CASSLAQGYTGELFF. DNA of the CDR3: TGTGCCAGCAGCTTGGCACAGGGGTACACCGGGGAGCTGTTTTTT.

V is TRBV21-1 and J is TRBJ2-7; the table's D call of TRBD2 was not tested on the DNA. TRBV21-1 has pseudogene status. The CDR3 has 13 amino acids. The CDR3 bases are TGTGCCAGCAGCAAAGGGCGGGGGGACGAGCAGTACTTC. This codes for CASSKGRGDEQYF.

In regard to this clone: One junction end does not reproduce the germline sequence, and a read error may be involved. The CDR3 region is CSSSLGGETQYF. In DNA, the CDR3 is TGTTCCAGCAGCTTGGGGGGAGAGACCCAGTACTTC. This chain joins TRBV7-9 and TRBJ2-5; D might be TRBD2 (6 bases). The CDR3 consists of 12 residues. Germline CDR1 SEHNR, CDR2 FQNEAQ (reference sequence).

This clone occurred once. The rearrangement joins TRBV5-5 to TRBJ1-1; tentative D call: TRBD1 (6 bases). Germline assignment: CDR1 SGHKS and CDR2 YYEKEE (reference sequence). There are 15 residues in the CDR3. Trimming took off 3 bases at V and 1 base at J, with 13 bases between the two ends. In DNA, the CDR3 is TGTGCCAGCAGCTCAGTGGGGGCGGGGAACACTGAAGCTTTCTTT. Its protein is CASSSVGAGNTEAFF. Together with reference TRBV5-5 and TRBJ1-1, the CDR3 gives the full variable domain: DAGVTQSPTHLIKTRGQQVTLRCSPISGHKSVSWYQQVLGQGPQFIFQYYEKEERGRGNFPDRFSARQFPNYSSELNVNALLLGDSALYLCASSSVGAGNTEAFFGQGTRLTVV.

This clone was detected only once. The genes are TRBV23-1 and TRBJ1-2, with 8 bases that match TRBD1. TRBV23-1 is reported as an ORF; its role is uncertain. The V segment lost 3 bases and the J segment 2 bases; nucleotides outside the gene matches: 2. The CDR3 covers 14 residues. CDR3 in DNA: TGCGCCAGCAGTCACCGACAGGGGAACTATGGCTACACCTTC. Translating gives CASSHRQGNYGYTF.

This clone appeared a few times. The rearrangement joins TRBV18 to TRBJ2-2, with D unresolved. The CDR3 is 19 amino acids. Germline V gene data show CDR1 as KGHSH and CDR2 as LQKENI. V was trimmed by 1 base and J by 2 bases, leaving 20 bases between them. DNA of the CDR3: TGTGCCAGCTCACCACTAGTCCACAGCAGCCTTATTAACACCGGGGAGCTGTTTTTT. Translated: CASSPLVHSSLINTGELFF. The full variable domain, with the rest looked up from reference TRBV18 and TRBJ2-2, is NAGVMQNPRHLVRRRGQEARLRCSPMKGHSHVYWYRQLPEEGLKFMVYLQKENIIDESGMPKERFSAEFPKEGPSILRIQQVVRGDSAAYFCASSPLVHSSLINTGELFFGEGSRLTVL.

In regard to this clone: Sequence at one end of the junction differs from germline and may be a read error. The gene calls are TRBV4-1 and TRBJ1-1; D might be TRBD1 (6 bases). Germline V gene data show CDR1 as MGHRA and CDR2 as YSYEKL. This CDR3 region has 14 residues. CDR3 residues: CAGSQGGGITEAFF. The CDR3 coding sequence is TGCGCCGGCAGCCAAGGGGGGGGGATCACTGAAGCTTTCTTT.

As to this clone: Its ends do not fully match the called genes, so a read error is possible. The rearrangement uses TRBV9 and TRBJ2-1; 13 bases are a match to TRBD2. Germline V gene lookup returns CDR1 SGDLS and CDR2 YYNGEE. The CDR3 spans 17 residues. Written as DNA, the CDR3 is TGTGTCAGCAGCCTACGACTAGCGGGGGGATCCTACAATGAGCAGTTCTTC. Protein: CVSSLRLAGGSYNEQFF.

This clone has only a few counts. DNA for the CDR3: TGTGCCAGCAGCCCGACAGGGTGGGACGAAAACACTGAAGCTTTCTTT. Translated, it gives CASSPTGWDENTEAFF. The gene calls are TRBV5-6 and TRBJ1-1; TRBD1 matches 7 bases. The CDR3 has 16 amino acids. After removal of 4 bases from V and 2 bases from J, the junction contained 11 bases not matched to a gene. Germline CDR1 SGHDT, CDR2 YYEEEE.

Concerning this clone itself: One junction end does not reproduce the germline sequence, and a read error may be involved. The chain carries TRBV7-9 and TRBJ2-7; 13 bases align to TRBD2. The germline V gene has CDR1 SEHNR and CDR2 FQNEAQ (reference sequence). This CDR3 region has 15 residues. This chain's CDR3 is CSSSSGLAGDYEQYF. The CDR3 DNA follows: TGTTCCAGCAGCTCCGGACTAGCGGGAGACTACGAGCAGTACTTC.

The V call is TRBV19, the J call TRBJ2-5, with D possibly being TRBD2 (6 bases). The CDR3 has 12 amino acids. Per germline, CDR1 LNHDA and CDR2 SQIVND (reference sequence). Trimming cost V 5 bases and J 5 bases, with 9 bases left between them. The DNA of the CDR3 is TGTGCCAGTAGTGCGGGAAGCGAGACCCAGTACTTC. Encoded protein: CASSAGSETQYF.

This chain uses TRBV4-1 with TRBJ1-5; D uncertain. CDR1 MGHRA and CDR2 YSYEKL come from the germline V gene. Trimming removed 3 bases from V and 3 bases from J, with 12 bases in between. The CDR3 spans 15 residues. CDR3 residues: CASSQEPGVNQPQHF. DNA for the CDR3: TGCGCCAGCAGCCAGGAACCGGGAGTCAATCAGCCCCAGCATTTT.

On this clone: A read error is possible here, since a much larger clone lies one base away. This CDR3 is also generated by other DNA sequences in the sample. V is TRBV6-1 and J is TRBJ1-1; D is undetermined. The CDR3 totals 13 residues. Germline assignment: CDR1 MNHNS and CDR2 SASEGT. V was cut by 4 bases and J by 1 base, with 7 bases left in between. The CDR3 is CASSVTENTEAFF. The CDR3 DNA is TGTGCCAGCAGTGTAACAGAGAACACTGAAGCTTTCTTT.

The chain links TRBV5-1 to TRBJ2-1, with TRBD2 identical over 10 bases. CDR3 length: 17 amino acids. After removal of 7 bases from V and 1 base from J, the junction contained 11 bases not matched to a gene. The germline gives CDR1 SGHRS, CDR2 YFSETQ. The CDR3: CASSLGSGGFSYNEQFF. The CDR3 coding sequence is TGCGCCAGCTCCCTTGGTAGCGGGGGGTTTTCCTACAATGAGCAGTTCTTC.

This clone was recorded once. V usage is TRBV7-9 and J usage is TRBJ1-1, with unresolved D. CDR3 length: 14 amino acids. The germline gives CDR1 SEHNR, CDR2 FQNEAQ (reference sequence). V dropped 3 bases and J dropped 4 bases, with 12 bases sitting between them. In nucleotides, the CDR3 is TGTGCCAGCAGCTTCGCACAGTCGAGCACTGAAGCTTTCTTT. This codes for CASSFAQSSTEAFF.

This clone has only a few counts. V usage is TRBV15 and J usage is TRBJ1-3; tentatively, D is TRBD1 (5 bases). Between the trimmed V and J ends, which lost 1 base and 0 bases, there was a span of 19 bases. The germline V gene has CDR1 LNHNV and CDR2 YYDKDF (reference sequence). CDR3 length equals 19 residues. CDR3 protein: CATSRGGGAPLSSGNTIYF. Written as DNA, the CDR3 is TGTGCCACCAGCAGAGGTGGAGGGGCACCACTATCCTCTGGAAACACCATATATTTT.

By frequency in the sample, this clone is medium-sized. J is TRBJ2-1 and V is TRBV2; weak D call: TRBD2 (6 bases). CDR1 is SNHLY and CDR2 is FYNNEI in the germline V gene. The CDR3 covers 15 residues. With 0 bases removed from V and 0 bases from J, the gap between germline ends came to 6 bases. This chain's CDR3 is CASSEAGGSYNEQFF. The CDR3 region has the DNA TGTGCCAGCAGTGAAGCGGGAGGCTCCTACAATGAGCAGTTCTTC.

The chain recombines TRBV7-2 with TRBJ1-2, with a possible D match to TRBD1 (5 bases). Deletions cut 7 bases from V and 1 base from J, with 22 bases between. The CDR3 runs to 17 residues. Germline CDR1 and CDR2: SGHTA and FQGNSA. CDR3 in amino acids: CASIYLATGVLNYGYTF. The CDR3 DNA follows: TGTGCCAGCATCTATTTGGCGACGGGGGTCCTTAACTATGGCTACACCTTC.

This chain joins TRBV9 and TRBJ1-5; D may be TRBD1 (6 bases). V lost 4 bases, J lost 0 bases, and 11 bases lay in between. Germline CDR1 and CDR2: SGDLS and YYNGEE. The CDR3 has 15 amino acids. CDR3 protein: CASSPDSFSNQPQHF. The CDR3 region has the DNA TGTGCCAGCAGCCCGGACAGCTTTAGCAATCAGCCCCAGCATTTT.

The J gene is TRBJ1-6, the V gene TRBV5-6; 7 bases agree with TRBD1. This CDR3 spans 14 amino acids. Germline V gives CDR1 SGHDT, CDR2 YYEEEE. The V gene end was trimmed by 4 bases and the J gene end by 4 bases; junction bases not matched to a gene: 2. Written as DNA, the CDR3 is TGTGCCAGCAGCCCGGGACAGTATAATTCACCCCTCCACTTT. Translating gives CASSPGQYNSPLHF.

The rearrangement joins TRBV5-4 to TRBJ2-3, with unresolved D. CDR3 size: 13 residues. Germline V gene data show CDR1 as SGHNT and CDR2 as YYREEE (reference sequence). V lost 1 base, J lost 0 bases, and 3 bases lay in between. DNA of the CDR3: TGTGCCAGCAGCTTGTCGAGCACAGATACGCAGTATTTT. Amino acid sequence: CASSLSSTDTQYF.

This clone occurred a few times. This chain joins TRBV7-9 and TRBJ1-2; D ambiguous. This CDR3 is built from 15 residues. Germline loops: CDR1 SEHNR, CDR2 FQNEAQ (reference sequence). With 4 bases removed from V and 8 bases from J, the gap between germline ends came to 20 bases. The DNA for the CDR3 is TGTGCCAGCAGCTACGCCAGTTCCGCCGATTTAGGCTACACCTTC. It specifies CASSYASSADLGYTF.

The CDR3, as DNA: TGTGCCAGCAGTTGGACCCGGGGGGGCAATCAGCCCCAGCATTTT. This sequence encodes CASSWTRGGNQPQHF. V and J are TRBV2 and TRBJ1-5, with a weak D call TRBD1 (5 bases). The CDR3 is 15 amino acids. Germline CDR1 SNHLY, CDR2 FYNNEI. The ends were cut back, 5 bases at V and 2 bases at J, with 13 bases in the middle.

The J gene is TRBJ2-5, the V gene TRBV30; TRBD1 matches 8 bases. V lost 0 bases, J lost 5 bases, and 14 bases stayed unmatched. CDR3 length: 17 residues. The germline V gene has CDR1 GTSNPN and CDR2 SVGIG (reference sequence). Here the CDR3 DNA reads TGTGCCTGGAGTGTACTTGGCCAGGGGGCCGGGATTGAGACCCAGTACTTC. Residues: CAWSVLGQGAGIETQYF.

CDR3 region: CASSRGQGEASGYTF. DNA of the CDR3: TGCGCCAGCAGCCGCGGACAGGGCGAGGCGTCTGGCTACACCTTC. The chain employs TRBV4-1 and TRBJ1-2, with 8 bases matching TRBD1. The CDR3 length is 15 residues. The germline V gene has CDR1 MGHRA and CDR2 YSYEKL. The V and J ends lost 4 bases and 7 bases, in that order; junction bases with no gene match: 11.

About this clone itself: This same CDR3 is encoded by further DNA sequences in the sample. The chain links TRBV7-2 to TRBJ2-7; tentatively, D is TRBD1 (6 bases). CDR1 and CDR2 (germline): SGHTA, FQGNSA. The V gene lost 5 bases and the J gene lost 4 bases, with 18 bases spanning the gap. The CDR3 is 15 residues long. The DNA for the CDR3 is TGTGCCAGCAGCCCCCGTGGGGGCAGGTTTTACGAGCAGTACTTC. Its protein product is CASSPRGGRFYEQYF.

This clone was recorded only once. The J gene is TRBJ2-5, the V gene TRBV11-2, with 10 positions matching TRBD2. J gave up 4 bases and V 4 bases, and 9 bases lay outside the gene matches. The CDR3 is made up of 16 amino acids. Germline-derived CDR1 and CDR2 are SGHAT and FQNNGV. The CDR3 nucleotides are TGTGCCAGCAGCTACCTAGCGGGAGTAGGTGGAGAGACCCAGTACTTC. This encodes CASSYLAGVGGETQYF.